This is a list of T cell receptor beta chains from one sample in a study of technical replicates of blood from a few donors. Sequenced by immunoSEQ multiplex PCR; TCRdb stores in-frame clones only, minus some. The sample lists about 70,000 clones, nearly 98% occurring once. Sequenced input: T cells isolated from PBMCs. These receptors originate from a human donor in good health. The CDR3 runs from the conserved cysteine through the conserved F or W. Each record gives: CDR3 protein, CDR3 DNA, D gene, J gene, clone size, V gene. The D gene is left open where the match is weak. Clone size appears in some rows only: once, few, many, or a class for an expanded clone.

cdr3_aa: CASSLYRGPQGFIYEQYF; cdr3_nt: TGTGCCAGCAGCCTCTATCGGGGACCACAGGGGTTCATCTACGAGCAGTACTTC; d_call: TRBD1; j_call: TRBJ2-7; clone_size: NA; v_call: TRBV11-2
cdr3_aa: CASSSLAEGYNEQFF; cdr3_nt: TGTGCCAGCAGCTCCTTAGCGGAGGGCTACAATGAGCAGTTCTTC; d_call: NA; j_call: TRBJ2-1; clone_size: NA; v_call: TRBV5-4
cdr3_aa: CASSQKPGQLFYGYTF; cdr3_nt: TGCGCCAGCAGCCAAAAACCGGGACAGTTATTCTATGGCTACACCTTC; d_call: TRBD1; j_call: TRBJ1-2; clone_size: NA; v_call: TRBV4-1
cdr3_aa: CASSYNGGESSYEQYF; cdr3_nt: TGTGCCAGCAGTTACAACGGCGGGGAGAGCTCCTACGAGCAGTACTTC; d_call: NA; j_call: TRBJ2-7; clone_size: NA; v_call: TRBV6-5
cdr3_aa: CASSLDGGLQETQYF; cdr3_nt: TGCGCCAGCAGCTTGGACGGTGGTTTACAAGAGACCCAGTACTTC; d_call: NA; j_call: TRBJ2-5; clone_size: NA; v_call: TRBV5-1
cdr3_aa: CSVARRLAGRNEQFF; cdr3_nt: TGCAGCGTTGCAAGACGACTAGCGGGTCGGAATGAGCAGTTCTTC; d_call: TRBD2; j_call: TRBJ2-1; clone_size: NA; v_call: TRBV29-1
cdr3_aa: CASNPTSGGLNEQFF; cdr3_nt: TGTGCCAGCAATCCAACTAGCGGGGGTTTAAATGAGCAGTTCTTC; d_call: TRBD2; j_call: TRBJ2-1; clone_size: NA; v_call: TRBV6-5
cdr3_aa: CASSTSISRGRTEAFF; cdr3_nt: TGTGCCAGTAGTACCTCAATATCCAGAGGTCGCACTGAAGCTTTCTTT; d_call: NA; j_call: TRBJ1-1; clone_size: NA; v_call: TRBV19
cdr3_aa: CASSENPGTSSNQPQHF; cdr3_nt: TGTGCCAGCAGTGAAAACCCCGGGACATCTAGCAATCAGCCCCAGCATTTT; d_call: NA; j_call: TRBJ1-5; clone_size: few; v_call: TRBV6-1
cdr3_aa: CASSLLGLAEIEQFF; cdr3_nt: TGTGCCAGCAGCTTATTGGGACTAGCGGAAATTGAGCAGTTCTTC; d_call: TRBD2; j_call: TRBJ2-1; clone_size: NA; v_call: TRBV7-2
cdr3_aa: CASESTGREETQYF; cdr3_nt: TGTGCCAGCGAGTCGACGGGCAGGGAAGAGACCCAGTACTTC; d_call: NA; j_call: TRBJ2-5; clone_size: NA; v_call: TRBV6-6
cdr3_aa: CASSLSPSDRGIDEQFF; cdr3_nt: TGTGCCAGCAGCTTGAGTCCATCGGACAGGGGGATCGATGAGCAGTTCTTC; d_call: TRBD1; j_call: TRBJ2-1; clone_size: once; v_call: TRBV5-6
cdr3_aa: CASSSIAGGQRFNEQFF; cdr3_nt: TGCGCCAGCAGCTCCATAGCGGGGGGGCAGAGGTTCAATGAGCAGTTCTTC; d_call: TRBD2; j_call: TRBJ2-1; clone_size: NA; v_call: TRBV5-1
cdr3_aa: CATRGGTGGYGYTF; cdr3_nt: TGTGCCACCAGGGGGGGGACAGGGGGTTATGGCTACACCTTC; d_call: TRBD1; j_call: TRBJ1-2; clone_size: NA; v_call: TRBV15
cdr3_aa: CASRTGTDTQYF; cdr3_nt: TGTGCCAGCCGTACCGGTACAGATACGCAGTATTTT; d_call: NA; j_call: TRBJ2-3; clone_size: NA; v_call: TRBV6-6
cdr3_aa: CASSTDDRGDTQYF; cdr3_nt: TGTGCCAGCAGCACTGATGACAGGGGAGATACGCAGTATTTT; d_call: TRBD1; j_call: TRBJ2-3; clone_size: NA; v_call: TRBV5-6
cdr3_aa: CATSGVHNEQFF; cdr3_nt: TGTGCCACGTCAGGGGTTCACAATGAGCAGTTCTTC; d_call: NA; j_call: TRBJ2-1; clone_size: NA; v_call: TRBV2
cdr3_aa: CASSQETAGAGYTIYF; cdr3_nt: TGCGCCAGCAGCCAAGAGACCGCAGGGGCTGGATACACCATATATTTT; d_call: NA; j_call: TRBJ1-3; clone_size: NA; v_call: TRBV4-1
cdr3_aa: CASRRPLRVLRNTEAFF; cdr3_nt: TGTGCCAGTAGACGACCCCTCCGGGTGTTGAGGAACACTGAAGCTTTCTTT; d_call: NA; j_call: TRBJ1-1; clone_size: once; v_call: TRBV19
cdr3_aa: CASSVDGEQPQHF; cdr3_nt: TGTGCCAGCAGCGTAGATGGGGAGCAGCCCCAGCATTTT; d_call: NA; j_call: TRBJ1-5; clone_size: once; v_call: TRBV9
cdr3_aa: CASSQDTGGGTGELFF; cdr3_nt: TGTGCCAGCAGCCAAGACACAGGTGGAGGGACCGGGGAGCTGTTTTTT; d_call: NA; j_call: TRBJ2-2; clone_size: NA; v_call: TRBV14
cdr3_aa: CATTVLGTDVLSNQPQHF; cdr3_nt: TGTGCCACCACAGTTTTAGGGACAGATGTCTTAAGCAATCAGCCCCAGCATTTT; d_call: NA; j_call: TRBJ1-5; clone_size: NA; v_call: TRBV21-1
cdr3_aa: CASSPSTEAFF; cdr3_nt: TGTGCCAGCAGCCCCTCCACTGAAGCTTTCTTT; d_call: NA; j_call: TRBJ1-1; clone_size: NA; v_call: TRBV11-1
cdr3_aa: CASSLGGRGGTEAFF; cdr3_nt: TGTGCCAGCAGCTTAGGGGGCAGGGGTGGCACTGAAGCTTTCTTT; d_call: NA; j_call: TRBJ1-1; clone_size: NA; v_call: TRBV7-6
cdr3_aa: CASRKPGGRGNEQFF; cdr3_nt: TGTGCCAGCAGAAAACCGGGGGGAAGGGGAAATGAGCAGTTCTTC; d_call: TRBD2; j_call: TRBJ2-1; clone_size: NA; v_call: TRBV11-2
cdr3_aa: CASSPLTSTNEKLFF; cdr3_nt: TGTGCCAGCAGCCCCTTGACATCAACTAATGAAAAACTGTTTTTT; d_call: NA; j_call: TRBJ1-4; clone_size: once; v_call: TRBV7-2
cdr3_aa: CASSPESNYGYTF; cdr3_nt: TGTGCCAGCTCACCAGAGTCTAACTATGGCTACACCTTC; d_call: NA; j_call: TRBJ1-2; clone_size: NA; v_call: TRBV18
cdr3_aa: CASSLGGGRKQYF; cdr3_nt: TGTGCCAGCAGCTTAGGCGGAGGGAGGAAGCAGTACTTC; d_call: NA; j_call: TRBJ2-7; clone_size: NA; v_call: TRBV7-3
cdr3_aa: CASSYWGEGISYEQYF; cdr3_nt: TGTGCCAGCAGTTACTGGGGGGAAGGGATCTCCTACGAGCAGTACTTC; d_call: NA; j_call: TRBJ2-7; clone_size: NA; v_call: TRBV6-6
cdr3_aa: CASSVATGSLNEQYF; cdr3_nt: TGTGCCAGCAGCGTAGCGACAGGGTCCCTTAACGAGCAGTACTTC; d_call: TRBD1; j_call: TRBJ2-7; clone_size: NA; v_call: TRBV9
cdr3_aa: CASSLHSLGTEAFF; cdr3_nt: TGTGCCAGCAGCTTACACAGTCTTGGCACTGAAGCTTTCTTT; d_call: NA; j_call: TRBJ1-1; clone_size: NA; v_call: TRBV7-9
cdr3_aa: CASMGSSFTDTQYF; cdr3_nt: TGTGCCAGCATGGGCTCATCGTTCACAGATACGCAGTATTTT; d_call: NA; j_call: TRBJ2-3; clone_size: NA; v_call: TRBV11-2
cdr3_aa: CASSFNYEQYF; cdr3_nt: TGTGCCAGCAGTTTTAACTACGAGCAGTACTTC; d_call: NA; j_call: TRBJ2-7; clone_size: NA; v_call: TRBV27
cdr3_aa: CASSMGQGDWGYTF; cdr3_nt: TGCGCCAGCAGCATGGGGCAGGGGGATTGGGGCTACACCTTC; d_call: TRBD1; j_call: TRBJ1-2; clone_size: once; v_call: TRBV5-1
cdr3_aa: CASSLEDRTYGYTF; cdr3_nt: TGCGCCAGCAGCCTAGAGGACAGGACCTATGGCTACACCTTC; d_call: TRBD1; j_call: TRBJ1-2; clone_size: NA; v_call: TRBV5-1
cdr3_aa: CSVHGRDRSNAGYTF; cdr3_nt: TGCAGCGTTCATGGTCGGGACAGGAGTAACGCTGGCTACACCTTC; d_call: TRBD1; j_call: TRBJ1-2; clone_size: NA; v_call: TRBV29-1
cdr3_aa: CASSHLGTGHHLSAQFF; cdr3_nt: TGTGCCAGCAGTCACCTCGGGACAGGGCACCACCTGTCCGCGCAGTTCTTC; d_call: TRBD1; j_call: TRBJ2-1; clone_size: NA; v_call: TRBV27
cdr3_aa: CASSANLLDTQYF; cdr3_nt: TGTGCCAGCAGTGCAAACTTACTAGATACGCAGTATTTT; d_call: NA; j_call: TRBJ2-3; clone_size: NA; v_call: TRBV6-5
cdr3_aa: CASSQFSGVGETQYF; cdr3_nt: TGTGCCAGCAGCCAATTTAGCGGGGTGGGGGAGACCCAGTACTTC; d_call: TRBD2; j_call: TRBJ2-5; clone_size: NA; v_call: TRBV4-2
cdr3_aa: CASSSPGQGFNEQYF; cdr3_nt: TGTGCCAGCAGCTCCCCGGGACAGGGGTTCAACGAGCAGTACTTC; d_call: TRBD1; j_call: TRBJ2-7; clone_size: NA; v_call: TRBV7-8
cdr3_aa: CASSLRGNQETQYF; cdr3_nt: TGTGCCAGCAGCTTGAGGGGGAACCAAGAGACCCAGTACTTC; d_call: NA; j_call: TRBJ2-5; clone_size: NA; v_call: TRBV5-4
cdr3_aa: CAIGTGLHEQYF; cdr3_nt: TGTGCCATCGGAACAGGGCTCCACGAGCAGTACTTC; d_call: NA; j_call: TRBJ2-7; clone_size: NA; v_call: TRBV10-3
cdr3_aa: CASSLVTPNRGGVLAKNIQYF; cdr3_nt: TGCGCCAGCAGCTTGGTCACCCCCAACAGGGGAGGCGTCCTAGCCAAAAACATTCAGTACTTC; d_call: NA; j_call: TRBJ2-4; clone_size: NA; v_call: TRBV5-1
cdr3_aa: CASSGSPGQAYNEQFF; cdr3_nt: TGCGCCAGCAGCGGTTCCCCGGGACAGGCGTACAATGAGCAGTTCTTC; d_call: TRBD1; j_call: TRBJ2-1; clone_size: NA; v_call: TRBV10-1
cdr3_aa: CASSQGMLRRREQYF; cdr3_nt: TGTGCCAGCAGCCAAGGAATGTTAAGGAGGCGCGAGCAGTACTTC; d_call: NA; j_call: TRBJ2-7; clone_size: NA; v_call: TRBV14
cdr3_aa: CAAKGQGNTEAFF; cdr3_nt: TGTGCCGCAAAAGGACAGGGCAACACTGAAGCTTTCTTT; d_call: TRBD1; j_call: TRBJ1-1; clone_size: few; v_call: TRBV19
cdr3_aa: CASSRGRQETQYF; cdr3_nt: TGTGCCAGCAGCAGGGGTCGGCAAGAGACCCAGTACTTC; d_call: NA; j_call: TRBJ2-5; clone_size: NA; v_call: TRBV7-3
cdr3_aa: CASSDPRQGQASEQYF; cdr3_nt: TGTGCCAGCAGCGATCCACGACAGGGACAGGCTAGCGAGCAGTACTTC; d_call: TRBD1; j_call: TRBJ2-7; clone_size: NA; v_call: TRBV11-2
cdr3_aa: CASSLGGARTEAFF; cdr3_nt: TGTGCCAGCAGCTTGGGGGGCGCGCGGACTGAAGCTTTCTTT; d_call: NA; j_call: TRBJ1-1; clone_size: NA; v_call: TRBV5-4
cdr3_aa: CSAGGGVLDAKNIQYF; cdr3_nt: TGCAGCGCGGGCGGAGGGGTATTAGACGCCAAAAACATTCAGTACTTC; d_call: NA; j_call: TRBJ2-4; clone_size: NA; v_call: TRBV29-1
cdr3_aa: CASSPRGEGLDEQYF; cdr3_nt: TGTGCCAGTAGTCCCCGGGGTGAAGGGCTTGACGAGCAGTACTTC; d_call: NA; j_call: TRBJ2-7; clone_size: NA; v_call: TRBV19
cdr3_aa: CASSYDRRYGYTF; cdr3_nt: TGTGCCAGCAGTTACGACAGGCGGTATGGCTACACCTTC; d_call: NA; j_call: TRBJ1-2; clone_size: NA; v_call: TRBV6-5
cdr3_aa: CASSLEGSGTQVEAFF; cdr3_nt: TGTGCCAGCAGCTTGGAGGGCTCGGGGACACAGGTTGAAGCTTTCTTT; d_call: NA; j_call: TRBJ1-1; clone_size: NA; v_call: TRBV5-8
cdr3_aa: CASSYRDRNSGYTF; cdr3_nt: TGTGCCAGCAGCTATAGGGACAGGAACTCTGGCTACACCTTC; d_call: TRBD1; j_call: TRBJ1-2; clone_size: NA; v_call: TRBV5-4
cdr3_aa: CASSEHSVYNEQFF; cdr3_nt: TGTGCCAGCAGTGAACACTCGGTTTACAATGAGCAGTTCTTC; d_call: NA; j_call: TRBJ2-1; clone_size: NA; v_call: TRBV2
cdr3_aa: CASMAFSGNTIYF; cdr3_nt: TGCGCCAGCATGGCTTTCTCTGGAAACACCATATATTTT; d_call: NA; j_call: TRBJ1-3; clone_size: NA; v_call: TRBV5-1
cdr3_aa: CASSLSPSYEQYF; cdr3_nt: TGTGCCAGCAGTTTATCGCCCAGCTACGAGCAGTACTTC; d_call: NA; j_call: TRBJ2-7; clone_size: once; v_call: TRBV27
cdr3_aa: CASGLVVGALHQPQHF; cdr3_nt: TGTGCTAGTGGTTTGGTAGTGGGGGCCCTCCATCAGCCCCAGCATTTT; d_call: NA; j_call: TRBJ1-5; clone_size: NA; v_call: TRBV12-5
cdr3_aa: CAISGGLGDQPQHF; cdr3_nt: TGTGCCATCAGTGGGGGCCTTGGGGATCAGCCCCAGCATTTT; d_call: NA; j_call: TRBJ1-5; clone_size: NA; v_call: TRBV10-3
cdr3_aa: CATGSVRLSTGELFF; cdr3_nt: TGTGCCACCGGATCTGTGAGGTTATCCACCGGGGAGCTGTTTTTT; d_call: NA; j_call: TRBJ2-2; clone_size: NA; v_call: TRBV6-1